This T cell receptor beta chain appears in the sequencing data of a study of memory CD4+ T cells and cytomegalovirus serostatus. As concerns this clone: No antigen is known for it.

Study-level findings and limits: Suggested: most of the CMV-linked TCR signature lies in CD4+ memory cells. Each of 65 to 70 CMV-associated TCRbeta sequences occurred in one to five individuals.

Trimming shortened V by 4 bases and J by 2 bases, and 9 bases separated the two germline ends. CDR3 length: 13 amino acids. Per germline, CDR1 ENHRY and CDR2 SYGVKD. Generated by immunoSEQ multiplex PCR, the TCRdb table keeps only in-frame clones and is missing some. The sample holds about 27,000 clones; approximately 80% are singletons and the top ten take 1.1%. The sort gate was single viable CD3+CD4+CD8-CD45RO+ cells for memory CD4+ T cells. CD4+ T cells were isolated by positive magnetic selection. The rearrangement joins TRBV10-3 to TRBJ2-7, with D tentatively TRBD1 (6 bases). The clonotype originates from an adult in good health and CMV-seronegative. The sequenced sample consisted of memory CD4+ T cells from blood. The CDR3 DNA is TGTGCCATCAGTGGGACAGCTACCTACGAGCAGTACTTC. It specifies CAISGTATYEQYF.